This TCR beta chain was retrieved from a study of T cell responses to AZD1222 COVID-19 vaccine. Study-level findings and limits: Mapped onto spike, vaccine-associated CD4 TCRs spanned it and were dominant at 160-218 and 743-854. Females outnumbered males among donors, who were mostly white British; clonal diversity was possibly underestimated. It was only a handful of AZD1222 recipients who were seropositive at baseline. Spike-specific TCR breadth and depth grew following two AZD1222 doses.

Libraries were prepared by immunoSEQ multiplex PCR; TCRdb keeps only in-frame clonotypes and omits some of them. The repertoire has approximately 150,000 clones, 88% of them found once; the top ten carry approximately 4.5%. This CDR3 is 13 amino acids long. Germline CDR1 SEHNR, CDR2 FQNEAQ (reference sequence). Trimming shortened V by 8 bases and J by 1 base, and 11 bases separated the two germline ends. This clone appeared once. Its antigen is still unknown. This clonotype was obtained from an adult who received the AZD1222 COVID-19 vaccine. The V and J genes are TRBV7-9 and TRBJ1-1, with D hard to call. The specimen was peripheral blood, collected 28 days after the second AZD1222 dose. The CDR3 is CASSRGSNTEAFF. The CDR3 DNA follows: TGTGCCAGCTCCCGTGGTTCGAACACTGAAGCTTTCTTT. Full variable domain (rest looked up from reference TRBV7-9 and TRBJ1-1): DTGVSQNPRHKITKRGQNVTFRCDPISEHNRLYWYRQTLGQGPEFLTYFQNEAQLEKSRLLSDRFSAERPKGSFSTLEIQRTEQGDSAMYLCASSRGSNTEAFFGQGTRLTVV.